This paragraph reports one TCR beta chain. What it binds is not known. Method: immunoSEQ multiplex PCR; TCRdb's copy keeps in-frame clones and lacks some. This sample yields roughly 380,000 clones, of which about nine tenths are seen a single time; 3.4% belongs to the top ten. The sample originates from a study of Ad26.COV2.S vaccination and SARS-CoV-2 variants. Study in general: Among those in the COV1001 Ad26.COV2.S trial arm was the donor.

CDR1 and CDR2 (germline): SGHNT, YYREEE (reference sequence). This CDR3 contains 14 residues. V lost 0 bases and J 4 bases, leaving 7 bases between the germline ends. Study-wide findings and caveats: Breadth of non-spike TCRs did not differ between vaccinees and placebo recipients.

Treatment denoted: approximately 18 received Ad26.COV2.S at low or high dose, single or two shots; 5 received placebo; per-sample allocation not given. Repertoires come from day 63 after the first vaccine or placebo injection. J is TRBJ2-2 and V is TRBV5-4; no clear D. The source was peripheral blood, collected in a trial of Ad26.COV2.S vaccine versus placebo. The TCR sequence derives from a person between 18 and 65 years old who received the Ad26.COV2.S COVID-19 vaccine or a placebo. The CDR3 spells CASSLDGSTGELFF. CDR3 in DNA: TGTGCCAGCAGCTTGGACGGAAGCACCGGGGAGCTGTTTTTT. Full variable domain (outside the CDR3, taken from reference TRBV5-4 and TRBJ2-2): ETGVTQSPTHLIKTRGQQVTLRCSSQSGHNTVSWYQQALGQGPQFIFQYYREEENGRGNFPPRFSGLQFPNYSSELNVNALELDDSALYLCASSLDGSTGELFFGEGSRLTVL.